Listed below are T cell receptor beta chains from one sample, sequenced in a study of cytomegalovirus exposure and HLA in healthy donors. TCRdb's copy holds only in-frame clones and misses some; the assay was immunoSEQ multiplex PCR. The data hold about 130,000 clones, with roughly 83% observed a single time. Sequencing input: PBMCs. These TCRs come from a man between 18 and 29 years old in good health and CMV-seropositive. CDR3s include the opening cysteine and the closing phenylalanine or tryptophan. D genes are given only for firm matches. Clone size is given for some rows only: seen once, a few or many times, or a class if the clone is expanded.

v_gene	j_gene	d_gene	abundance	CDR3aa	CDR3nt
TRBV7-2	TRBJ1-1	-	-	CASSPQNTEAFF	TGTGCCAGCAGCCCACAGAACACTGAAGCTTTCTTT
TRBV6-5	TRBJ1-2	-	-	CASSYSLEPAEYGYTF	TGTGCCAGCAGTTACTCGCTGGAACCCGCGGAGTATGGCTACACCTTC
TRBV27	TRBJ2-7	-	-	CASSLHSGVYEQYF	TGTGCCAGCAGTTTGCACAGCGGAGTCTACGAGCAGTACTTC
TRBV6-5	TRBJ1-1	-	few	CASSYGGIYTEAFF	TGTGCCAGCTCTTACGGGGGGATTTACACTGAAGCTTTCTTT
TRBV7-8	TRBJ2-7	TRBD1	-	CASSLAMTGSYEQYF	TGTGCCAGCAGCTTAGCGATGACAGGGTCCTACGAGCAGTACTTC
TRBV2	TRBJ2-3	TRBD2	-	CASSEISGGTDTQYF	TGTGCCAGCAGTGAAATTAGCGGGGGAACAGATACGCAGTATTTT
TRBV19	TRBJ1-5	TRBD1	-	CASSRDGTGNQPQHF	TGTGCCAGTAGTAGGGACGGGACAGGAAATCAGCCCCAGCATTTT
TRBV6-6	TRBJ1-2	-	-	CASSYSSTSYYGYTF	TGTGCCAGCAGTTACAGTTCGACAAGCTACTATGGCTACACCTTC
TRBV7-2	TRBJ1-2	-	-	CASSPTSFGSGYTF	TGTGCCAGCAGCCCAACATCGTTCGGGAGCGGCTACACCTTC
TRBV19	TRBJ1-6	-	-	CASRASEINNSPLHF	TGTGCCAGTAGAGCCAGCGAAATCAATAATTCACCCCTCCACTTT
TRBV28	TRBJ2-1	-	-	CASSPTHSYNEQFF	TGTGCCAGCAGTCCGACACACTCCTACAATGAGCAGTTCTTC
TRBV29-1	TRBJ2-5	-	few	CSVGVGPRETQYF	TGCAGCGTTGGAGTGGGCCCAAGAGAGACCCAGTACTTC
TRBV7-9	TRBJ2-3	TRBD1	-	CASSSRDRVTDTQYF	TGTGCCAGCAGCTCCCGGGACAGGGTCACAGATACGCAGTATTTT
TRBV10-3	TRBJ2-7	-	-	CAIEGTPGVGNEQYF	TGTGCCATCGAAGGGACGCCAGGGGTCGGCAACGAGCAGTACTTC
TRBV7-9	TRBJ1-4	-	-	CASSLEQATNEKLFF	TGTGCCAGCAGCTTAGAACAGGCAACTAATGAAAAACTGTTTTTT
TRBV7-2	TRBJ2-2	TRBD2	once	CASSPRGIAGGGNTGELFF	TGTGCCAGCAGCCCACGGGGGATAGCGGGGGGCGGGAACACCGGGGAGCTGTTTTTT
TRBV5-6	TRBJ2-3	-	-	CASSLGGADTQYF	TGTGCCAGCAGCCTTGGCGGGGCAGATACGCAGTATTTT
TRBV6-1	TRBJ1-5	TRBD1	-	CASETTGNNQPQHF	TGTGCCAGCGAAACGACAGGGAACAATCAGCCCCAGCATTTT
TRBV19	TRBJ2-5	-	-	CASSTLLRERTQYF	TGTGCCAGTAGTACCCTACTGAGAGAGAGAACCCAGTACTTC
TRBV27	TRBJ1-4	-	-	CASSLAGEEKLFF	TGTGCCAGCAGTTTGGCGGGGGAGGAAAAACTGTTTTTT
TRBV6-4	TRBJ2-7	-	-	CASSLTGEVFTYEQYF	TGTGCCAGCAGCCTTACGGGAGAAGTGTTTACCTACGAGCAGTACTTC
TRBV6-6	TRBJ1-3	TRBD1	-	CASSPDRVGRNTIYF	TGTGCCAGCAGTCCCGACAGGGTTGGGCGAAACACCATATATTTT
TRBV4-1	TRBJ1-1	TRBD1	-	CASSQGGTGNTEAFF	TGCGCCAGCAGCCAAGGGGGGACAGGGAACACTGAAGCTTTCTTT
TRBV10-2	TRBJ1-1	-	few	CASSEGLRDNEAFF	TGCGCCAGCAGCGAAGGACTCCGGGATAATGAAGCTTTCTTT
TRBV19	TRBJ2-1	TRBD1	-	CASSTPPDRGTYNEQFF	TGTGCCAGTAGTACCCCCCCCGACAGGGGCACCTACAATGAGCAGTTCTTC
TRBV6-5	TRBJ1-3	-	few	CASSFTGSSGNTIYF	TGTGCCAGCAGTTTTACAGGATCCTCTGGAAACACCATATATTTT
TRBV2	TRBJ1-1	-	-	CASHETEKNTEAFF	TGTGCCAGCCACGAAACTGAAAAGAACACTGAAGCTTTCTTT
TRBV29-1	TRBJ2-7	-	once	CSVGGGISYEQYF	TGCAGCGTGGGGGGGGGCATCTCCTACGAGCAGTACTTC
TRBV4-1	TRBJ2-7	-	-	CASSPRGLPGEQYF	TGCGCCAGCAGCCCCAGGGGTCTTCCGGGCGAGCAGTACTTC
TRBV4-1	TRBJ1-4	-	-	CASSQDIPEKLFF	TGCGCCAGCAGCCAAGATATCCCGGAAAAACTGTTTTTT
TRBV14	TRBJ2-7	-	-	CASSQRVHPYEQYF	TGTGCCAGCAGCCAAAGAGTTCACCCCTACGAGCAGTACTTC